The 11 T cell receptor beta chains presented below share a single source sample, sequenced in a study of T cells in pancreatic ductal adenocarcinoma. No neoadjuvant therapy was given to the selected pancreatic ductal adenocarcinoma patients before their surgery. Sequencing used immunoSEQ multiplex PCR; TCRdb keeps in-frame clones, though not all of them. The sample includes roughly 100,000 clones, about 95% of them seen just once. The sequencing input was PBMCs. The receptors here all came from a human donor with pancreatic ductal adenocarcinoma.

Worth noting for this clone: Sequence at one end of the junction differs from germline and may be a read error. The V and J genes are TRBV5-6 and TRBJ1-1; unclear D gene. CDR3 length: 13 residues. CDR1 and CDR2 (germline): SGHDT, YYEEEE. This CDR3 is CASSLEVGVGRLF. CDR3 nucleotide sequence: TGTGCCAGCAGCTTGGAAGTTGGGGTCGGGAGGCTCTTT.

This clone has a single count. The J gene is TRBJ2-7, the V gene TRBV11-2; D remains ambiguous. The germline V and J ends were trimmed by 2 bases and 2 bases, with 13 bases remaining between them. The germline V gene has CDR1 SGHAT and CDR2 FQNNGV. CDR3 length: 15 residues. CDR3 nucleotide sequence: TGTGCCAGCAGCTTAACCATACACGAAACCTACGAGCAGTACTTC. Translation gives CASSLTIHETYEQYF. Using reference TRBV11-2 and TRBJ2-7 for the parts outside the CDR3, the full variable domain is EAGVAQSPRYKIIEKRQSVAFWCNPISGHATLYWYQQILGQGPKLLIQFQNNGVVDDSQLPKDRFSAERLKGVDSTLKIQPAKLEDSAVYLCASSLTIHETYEQYFGPGTRLTVT.

This chain joins TRBV28 and TRBJ1-5, with TRBD1 as a possible D gene (5 bases). Germline V gives CDR1 MDHEN, CDR2 SYDVKM. V was pared by 7 bases and J by 4 bases, with 14 bases between. The CDR3 spans 14 residues. The CDR3 coding sequence is TGTGCCAGCACCCGCGGGGGTAATAATCAGCCCCAGCATTTT. Amino acid sequence: CASTRGGNNQPQHF.

The V call is TRBV30, the J call TRBJ2-3; 8 nucleotides align to TRBD2. The germline V gene encodes CDR1 GTSNPN and CDR2 SVGIG (reference sequence). The CDR3 sequence is 16 residues long. The trim removed 2 bases at V and 0 bases at J, leaving 7 bases unmatched. CDR3 in DNA: TGTGCCTGGAGTCAACTAGCGGATTCGAGCACAGATACGCAGTATTTT. Its translation is CAWSQLADSSTDTQYF. Full variable domain (remainder filled in from reference TRBV30 and TRBJ2-3): SQTIHQWPATLVQPVGSPLSLECTVEGTSNPNLYWYRQAAGRGLQLLFYSVGIGQISSEVPQNLSASRPQDRQFILSSKKLLLSDSGFYLCAWSQLADSSTDTQYFGPGTRLTVL.

For the CDR3, the DNA is TGTGCCAGCAGTGACAGGCTAGCGGGAGGGCCCCCCGAGCAGTACTTC. It encodes CASSDRLAGGPPEQYF. The genes are TRBV6-1 and TRBJ2-7; 12 positions agree with TRBD2. The CDR3 extends over 16 amino acids. The V gene's germline CDR1 is MNHNS and CDR2 SASEGT. The V segment lost 3 bases and the J segment 6 bases; nucleotides outside the gene matches: 9.

This chain joins TRBV20-1 and TRBJ2-7; 7 bases match TRBD2. The CDR3 sequence is 11 residues long. Germline-derived CDR1 and CDR2 are DFQATT and SNEGSKA (reference sequence). The V gene end was trimmed by 3 bases and the J gene end by 4 bases; junction bases not matched to a gene: 0. CDR3: CSARREYEQYF. The CDR3 nucleotides read TGCAGTGCTAGGCGGGAGTACGAGCAGTACTTC.

This clone was recorded once. The chain is built from TRBV9 and TRBJ2-2; 7 bases are a match to TRBD1. CDR3 size: 14 residues. Trimming at V came to 4 bases and at J to 4 bases, leaving 4 bases not matched to a gene. Per germline, CDR1 SGDLS and CDR2 YYNGEE. For the CDR3, the DNA is TGTGCCAGCAGCCGACAGGGTAGCACCGGGGAGCTGTTTTTT. It is translated as CASSRQGSTGELFF.

This chain's CDR3 is CASTGTSGPYEQYF. The CDR3 nucleotides read TGTGCCAGCACGGGGACTAGCGGTCCCTACGAGCAGTACTTC. The gene calls are TRBV6-5 and TRBJ2-7, with 11 bases fitting TRBD2. Per germline, CDR1 MNHEY and CDR2 SVGAGI. The CDR3 is 14 amino acids. The V and J ends lost 7 bases and 2 bases, in that order; junction bases with no gene match: 4.

This chain joins TRBV27 and TRBJ2-3; D possibly corresponds to TRBD1 (6 bases). The CDR3 length is 14 residues. Trimming removed 5 bases from V and 1 base from J, with 10 bases in between. The germline V gene has CDR1 MNHEY and CDR2 SMNVEV (reference sequence). CDR3 DNA sequence: TGTGCCAGCAGTCTACACAGGGGCACAGATACGCAGTATTTT. Its translation: CASSLHRGTDTQYF.

The chain has TRBV7-2 and TRBJ1-1, with a weak D call TRBD1 (6 bases). Trimming took 5 bases from V and 5 from J, leaving 18 bases between them. CDR3 length equals 15 residues. CDR1 and CDR2 (germline): SGHTA, FQGNSA. CDR3 sequence reads: CASSQGEGGRTEAFF. CDR3 in DNA: TGTGCCAGCAGCCAAGGTGAGGGGGGGAGGACTGAAGCTTTCTTT.

The chain uses TRBV29-1 and TRBJ1-6; tentatively, D is TRBD1 (6 bases). Germline-derived CDR1 and CDR2 are SQVTM and ANQGSEA. The ends were cut back, 6 bases at V and 8 bases at J, with 14 bases in the middle. The CDR3 spans 13 residues. The CDR3, as DNA: TGCAGCGTCACACAGGGTTACGATTCACCCCTCCACTTT. It yields the protein CSVTQGYDSPLHF.